The 20 T cell receptor beta chains below all came from one sample that was sequenced in a study of T cell responses to AZD1222 COVID-19 vaccine. Produced via immunoSEQ multiplex PCR; TCRdb's table is partial and in-frame only. Found here are 150,000 to 200,000 clones, 90% to 95% of them singletons; the top ten hold 5.1%. Material: peripheral blood, obtained 28 days after the second AZD1222 dose. The receptor set was obtained from an adult who received the AZD1222 COVID-19 vaccine.

This clone was seen just once. This chain connects TRBV19 to TRBJ2-4; 8 nucleotides agree with TRBD2. Germline trimming cut 5 bases from V and 6 bases from J; bases unmatched to any gene: 6. The CDR3 totals 14 residues. Germline CDR1 reads LNHDA; CDR2 reads SQIVND (reference sequence). CDR3 coding DNA: TGTGCCAGTAGTTTCGCCGGGACTAGAAACATTCAGTACTTC. It codes for CASSFAGTRNIQYF.

CDR3 nucleotides: TGTGCCAGCATCCCGGAAGGGGTAAACGAGCAGTACTTC. Translating it yields CASIPEGVNEQYF. This chain links TRBV6-6 with TRBJ2-7, with a possible D match to TRBD1 (5 bases). V gave up 7 bases and J gave up 5 bases, with 15 bases separating them. The CDR3 sequence is 13 residues long. Germline V gives CDR1 MNHNY, CDR2 SVGAGI (reference sequence).

This chain links TRBV6-5 with TRBJ1-2; TRBD1 aligns across 7 bases. The CDR3 sequence is 12 residues long. CDR1 and CDR2 (germline): MNHEY, SVGAGI. With V trimmed by 5 bases and J by 7 bases, 4 bases remained unmatched. Here the CDR3 DNA reads TGTGCCAGCAGTCAGGGGGGTGGTGGCTACACCTTC. It translates to CASSQGGGGYTF.

This chain links TRBV7-2 with TRBJ1-2, with unresolved D. CDR1 is SGHTA, CDR2 FQGNSA, per germline. The CDR3 spans 12 residues. The V gene lost 4 bases and the J gene lost 7 bases, with 10 bases spanning the gap. The CDR3 DNA is TGTGCCAGCAGCTCCCCCCTTAGTGGCTACACCTTC. Its translation: CASSSPLSGYTF.

The chain has TRBV14 and TRBJ1-1; D remains ambiguous. CDR3 length: 14 residues. Trimming took off 1 base at V and 5 bases at J, with 11 bases between the two ends. The germline V gene has CDR1 SGHDN and CDR2 FVKESK. The CDR3 coding sequence is TGTGCCAGCAGCCAAGGACTACTTGGGACTGAAGCTTTCTTT. Protein product: CASSQGLLGTEAFF.

This clone was seen only once. J is TRBJ1-1 and V is TRBV30; perhaps TRBD1 as D (5 bases). From germline, CDR1 is GTSNPN and CDR2 SVGIG (reference sequence). CDR3 size: 14 residues. V lost 1 base to trimming and J lost 3 bases, with 12 bases between them. The CDR3 DNA is TGTGCCTGGAGTGCGGCAGGGTTCGACACTGAAGCTTTCTTT. This gives the protein CAWSAAGFDTEAFF.

J is TRBJ2-5 and V is TRBV11-2; 7 nucleotides match TRBD1. CDR1 is SGHAT and CDR2 is FQNNGV in the germline V gene. V shed 2 bases, J shed 5 bases, and the junction held 2 bases outside the gene matches. The CDR3 loop spans 13 amino acids. CDR3 region: CASSLIRGETQYF. The CDR3 nucleotides are TGTGCCAGCAGCTTAATCAGGGGGGAGACCCAGTACTTC.

CDR3 residues: CASSLDHEGGEQFF. DNA of the CDR3: TGCGCCAGCAGCTTAGATCACGAGGGTGGTGAGCAGTTCTTC. The rearrangement joins TRBV5-1 to TRBJ2-1, with D possibly matching TRBD2 (5 bases). Trimming cost V 2 bases and J 9 bases, with 15 bases left between them. This CDR3 comprises 14 residues. Germline loops: CDR1 SGHRS, CDR2 YFSETQ.

The chain recombines TRBV15 with TRBJ1-5; D is undetermined. The CDR3 totals 18 residues. Deletions cut 1 base from V and 3 bases from J, with 19 bases between. CDR1 and CDR2 (germline): LNHNV, YYDKDF (reference sequence). This CDR3 reads CATSRVLRPTTLNQPQHF. The CDR3 DNA is TGTGCCACCAGCAGAGTTTTGCGACCAACAACCCTCAATCAGCCCCAGCATTTT.

The V call is TRBV11-2, the J call TRBJ2-1; 7 nucleotides line up with TRBD2. The V gene end was trimmed by 6 bases and the J gene end by 1 base; junction bases not matched to a gene: 9. From germline, CDR1 is SGHAT and CDR2 FQNNGV. The CDR3 is 16 amino acids. The CDR3 protein is CASRAGISLSYNEQFF. As DNA, the CDR3 is TGTGCCAGCAGAGCGGGAATCTCTTTGTCCTACAATGAGCAGTTCTTC.

Notes on this clone: The same CDR3 arises from other DNA sequences in this sample as well. This sequence joins TRBV7-9 and TRBJ2-3; D unresolved. V was clipped by 1 base and J by 1 base, with 3 bases between them. Germline V gene data show CDR1 as SEHNR and CDR2 as FQNEAQ (reference sequence). The CDR3 has 13 residues. CDR3 sequence: CASSLVGTDTQYF. As DNA, the CDR3 is TGTGCCAGCAGCTTAGTGGGCACAGATACGCAGTATTTT.

The V gene is TRBV7-2, the J gene TRBJ2-5; D might be TRBD2 (6 bases). CDR1 is SGHTA, CDR2 FQGNSA, per germline. V was trimmed by 6 bases and J by 7 bases, leaving 15 bases between them. This CDR3 has 13 residues. CDR3 region: CASSSGRRGTQYF. The CDR3 nucleotides read TGTGCCAGCAGTTCTGGACGGAGGGGGACCCAGTACTTC.

The chain combines TRBV24-1 with TRBJ2-7; 8 nucleotides match TRBD2. The CDR3 runs to 13 residues. Trimming at V came to 6 bases and at J to 4 bases, leaving 4 bases not matched to a gene. Germline-derived CDR1 and CDR2 are KGHDR and SFDVKD. The CDR3 nucleotides are TGTGCCACCAGTCCCAGCGGGAGTTACGAGCAGTACTTC. Its translation: CATSPSGSYEQYF.

J is TRBJ2-4 and V is TRBV7-2; 8 bases line up with TRBD1. Germline CDR1 and CDR2: SGHTA and FQGNSA. This CDR3 contains 14 residues. V gave up 5 bases and J gave up 6 bases; unmatched junction bases: 6. For the CDR3, the DNA is TGTGCCAGCAGCCCCAGGACAGGGTTAAACATTCAGTACTTC. Protein: CASSPRTGLNIQYF. Together with reference TRBV7-2 and TRBJ2-4, the CDR3 gives the full variable domain: GAGVSQSPSNKVTEKGKDVELRCDPISGHTALYWYRQSLGQGLEFLIYFQGNSAPDKSGLPSDRFSAERTGGSVSTLTIQRTQQEDSAVYLCASSPRTGLNIQYFGAGTRLSVL.

This chain joins TRBV28 and TRBJ1-6; D not certain. The germline V gene encodes CDR1 MDHEN and CDR2 SYDVKM. The CDR3 has 14 residues. V dropped 3 bases and J dropped 3 bases, with 6 bases sitting between them. The CDR3 spells CASSLKLYNSPLHF. The CDR3 DNA is TGTGCCAGCAGTTTGAAACTCTATAATTCACCCCTCCACTTT.

This clone was seen just once. This chain uses TRBV7-9 with TRBJ1-1, with D maybe TRBD1 (6 bases). From germline, CDR1 is SEHNR and CDR2 FQNEAQ (reference sequence). CDR3 length equals 12 residues. V was pared by 11 bases and J by 1 base, with 11 bases between. In nucleotides, the CDR3 is TGTGCCTACAGGGTGGGGAACACTGAAGCTTTCTTT. This codes for CAYRVGNTEAFF.

This rearrangement joins TRBV4-2 to TRBJ1-2, with a possible D match to TRBD1 (6 bases). The length of the CDR3 is 15 residues. V was clipped by 6 bases and J by 3 bases, with 17 bases between them. Germline V gene sequence: CDR1 LGHNA, CDR2 YNFKEQ. The CDR3 coding sequence is TGTGCCAGCAGGGAAAGCGGGGGCGCGGACTATGGCTACACCTTC. This sequence encodes CASRESGGADYGYTF.

The chain uses TRBV7-9 and TRBJ2-1; possibly TRBD2 for D (5 bases). The CDR3 extends over 15 amino acids. Germline CDR1 and CDR2: SEHNR and FQNEAQ (reference sequence). V was shortened by 11 bases and J by 5 bases, with 22 bases between the two germline ends. The CDR3 DNA reads TGTGCCCAGGAGAGAATCGGGGAGCTAGACAATGAGCAGTTCTTC. This gives the protein CAQERIGELDNEQFF.

The V call is TRBV9, the J call TRBJ1-2; a possible D gene is TRBD1 (6 bases). This CDR3 region has 13 residues. The germline V and J ends were trimmed by 3 bases and 5 bases, with 11 bases remaining between them. Germline V lookup: CDR1 SGDLS, CDR2 YYNGEE. This CDR3 reads CASSAQGRYGYTF. CDR3 coding DNA: TGTGCCAGCAGCGCACAGGGAAGGTATGGCTACACCTTC.

The V and J genes are TRBV7-2 and TRBJ2-1; D unclear. Deletions cut 2 bases from V and 6 bases from J, with 8 bases between. This CDR3 has 13 amino acids. Germline V gene lookup returns CDR1 SGHTA and CDR2 FQGNSA. CDR3 sequence: CASSLTFLNEQFF. The CDR3 DNA is TGTGCCAGCAGCTTAACTTTCCTCAATGAGCAGTTCTTC. Full variable domain (remainder filled in from reference TRBV7-2 and TRBJ2-1): GAGVSQSPSNKVTEKGKDVELRCDPISGHTALYWYRQSLGQGLEFLIYFQGNSAPDKSGLPSDRFSAERTGGSVSTLTIQRTQQEDSAVYLCASSLTFLNEQFFGPGTRLTVL.